This T cell receptor (beta chain) was identified in a study of blood T cell repertoires in COVID-19. The V and J ends lost 4 bases and 0 bases respectively, with 13 bases between them. CDR3 length: 16 residues. CDR1 MNHEY and CDR2 SMNVEV come from the germline V gene (reference sequence). The table came from immunoSEQ multiplex PCR; TCRdb's copy has only in-frame clones and leaves some out. This sample has about 210,000 clones, with just under 85% found just once. The material sequenced was peripheral blood. The chain employs TRBV27 and TRBJ1-5; D is unresolved. This sequence was found in a woman in her fifties or sixties with active or convalescent COVID-19. This CDR3 reads CASSSGRENSNQPQHF. The CDR3 bases are TGTGCCAGCAGTTCTGGGAGGGAAAATAGCAATCAGCCCCAGCATTTT.